The 15 T cell receptor beta chains reported below all come from one sample, sequenced in a study of Tregs in tolerant kidney transplant recipients. Sequencing was performed with immunoSEQ multiplex PCR; in TCRdb, only in-frame clones are kept and a portion is missing. The data show approximately 98,000 clones, 90% seen once. This material consisted of CD4+ T cells from blood, taken before the transplant. Receptors originate from a human donor who received a combined kidney and bone marrow transplant.

The V call is TRBV7-2, the J call TRBJ2-5; a possible D gene is TRBD2 (5 bases). V dropped 3 bases and J dropped 5 bases, with 16 bases sitting between them. CDR3 size: 15 residues. In germline, CDR1 is SGHTA, CDR2 FQGNSA. CDR3 coding DNA: TGTGCCAGCAGCTTGTCGGGGATCCATCAGGAGACCCAGTACTTC. It is translated as CASSLSGIHQETQYF.

Only one count was recorded for this clone. This sequence joins TRBV2 and TRBJ2-3; D might be TRBD2 (6 bases). This CDR3 has 14 residues. The ends were cut back, 8 bases at V and 4 bases at J, with 16 bases in the middle. CDR1 is SNHLY, CDR2 FYNNEI, per germline. The CDR3 coding sequence is TGTGCCAGCGGCGGGACTGCCGGTGCAGATACGCAGTATTTT. This gives the protein CASGGTAGADTQYF. Full variable domain (missing parts from reference TRBV2 and TRBJ2-3): EPEVTQTPSHQVTQMGQEVILRCVPISNHLYFYWYRQILGQKVEFLVSFYNNEISEKSEIFDDQFSVERPDGSNFTLKIRSTKLEDSAMYFCASGGTAGADTQYFGPGTRLTVL.

The genes are TRBV30 and TRBJ2-5; D is ambiguous. Trimming shortened V by 4 bases and J by 5 bases, and 11 bases separated the two germline ends. Germline values: CDR1 GTSNPN, CDR2 SVGIG (reference sequence). The CDR3 runs to 12 residues. CDR3 loop: CAWTGRWETQYF. The DNA for the CDR3 is TGTGCCTGGACAGGAAGGTGGGAGACCCAGTACTTC.

The rearrangement uses TRBV7-2 and TRBJ2-7; maybe TRBD1 (5 bases). Trimming left V 5 bases short and J 1 base short, with 12 bases between. Germline V lookup: CDR1 SGHTA, CDR2 FQGNSA. The CDR3 covers 14 residues. CDR3 protein: CASSKDSGSYEQYF. In DNA, the CDR3 is TGTGCCAGCAGCAAAGACAGTGGGTCCTACGAGCAGTACTTC.

The chain joins TRBV27 to TRBJ2-7, with 11 bases matching TRBD1. Germline lookup yields CDR1 MNHEY and CDR2 SMNVEV (reference sequence). The CDR3 length is 14 residues. After removal of 8 bases from V and 0 bases from J, the junction contained 3 bases not matched to a gene. The CDR3: CASLDRGPSYEQYF. In DNA form, the CDR3 reads TGTGCCAGCTTGGACAGGGGGCCCTCCTACGAGCAGTACTTC.

The chain joins TRBV9 to TRBJ2-1; 8 positions match TRBD2. Trimming removed 0 bases from V and 8 bases from J; junction bases left unmatched: 7. The CDR3 totals 15 residues. The germline gives CDR1 SGDLS, CDR2 YYNGEE. This CDR3 is CASSVEGSGIYEQFF. Written as DNA, the CDR3 is TGTGCCAGCAGCGTAGAAGGTAGCGGGATCTATGAGCAGTTCTTC. The full variable domain, completed using reference TRBV9 and TRBJ2-1, is DSGVTQTPKHLITATGQRVTLRCSPRSGDLSVYWYQQSLDQGLQFLIQYYNGEERAKGNILERFSAQQFPDLHSELNLSSLELGDSALYFCASSVEGSGIYEQFFGPGTRLTVL.

The chain recombines TRBV7-2 with TRBJ2-3; 7 bases are shared with TRBD2. V lost 2 bases and J lost 6; bases outside the gene matches: 5. The CDR3 consists of 14 residues. The germline gives CDR1 SGHTA, CDR2 FQGNSA. CDR3 nucleotides: TGTGCCAGCAGCTTACCCGGGACTACCGATACGCAGTATTTT. This codes for CASSLPGTTDTQYF.

This clone was observed once. The chain has TRBV18 and TRBJ2-6, with 10 bases matching TRBD2. CDR1 and CDR2 from the germline V gene are KGHSH and LQKENI. CDR3 length equals 18 residues. The V and J ends lost 2 bases and 0 bases, in that order; junction bases with no gene match: 4. CDR3 loop: CASSPMASGSSGANVLTF. CDR3 sequence (DNA): TGTGCCAGCTCACCAATGGCTAGCGGGAGCTCTGGGGCCAACGTCCTGACTTTC.

This clone showed up just a few times. The genes are TRBV2 and TRBJ1-6; TRBD1 is a possible D gene (6 bases). V lost 6 bases and J lost 8, with 14 bases in between. The V gene's germline CDR1 is SNHLY and CDR2 FYNNEI. This CDR3 spans 14 amino acids. The CDR3 DNA follows: TGTGCCAGCAGCCTCCAGGGGAGTTATTCACCCCTCCACTTT. Its translation: CASSLQGSYSPLHF.

The rearrangement links TRBV2 to TRBJ1-1; perhaps TRBD1 as D (5 bases). The CDR3 covers 15 residues. Trimming removed 4 bases at V and 4 bases at J, with 16 bases between. Per germline, CDR1 SNHLY and CDR2 FYNNEI. CDR3 sequence reads: CASSGGGGVPTEAFF. The CDR3 nucleotides read TGTGCCAGCAGTGGGGGTGGGGGGGTTCCCACTGAAGCTTTCTTT.

The chain recombines TRBV7-2 with TRBJ2-3; 9 bases are shared with TRBD2. Per germline, CDR1 SGHTA and CDR2 FQGNSA. J was trimmed by 4 bases and V by 3 bases; bases with no gene match: 8. This CDR3 is built from 16 residues. The CDR3 sequence is CASSFAGGAQSDTQYF. The CDR3 coding sequence is TGTGCCAGCAGCTTTGCGGGGGGGGCGCAGTCAGATACGCAGTATTTT.

This clone showed up just once. CDR3 amino acids: CASGLVPGTGSYNEQFF. CDR3 nucleotides: TGTGCTAGTGGTTTGGTGCCCGGGACAGGGTCCTACAATGAGCAGTTCTTC. V is TRBV12-5 and J is TRBJ2-1, with 9 nucleotides matching TRBD1. The CDR3 covers 17 residues. Germline V CDR1 and CDR2: LGHNT, FRNRAP. V was pared by 0 bases and J by 1 base, with 4 bases of the junction left unmatched.

The chain links TRBV7-9 to TRBJ1-1; D might be TRBD1 (5 bases). The CDR3 runs 17 residues. CDR1 and CDR2 (germline): SEHNR, FQNEAQ (reference sequence). V lost 4 bases to trimming and J lost 0 bases, with 18 bases between them. CDR3 loop: CASSWPGGAVVNTEAFF. The DNA for the CDR3 is TGTGCCAGCAGCTGGCCGGGAGGGGCGGTTGTGAACACTGAAGCTTTCTTT. Full variable domain (missing parts from reference TRBV7-9 and TRBJ1-1): DTGVSQNPRHKITKRGQNVTFRCDPISEHNRLYWYRQTLGQGPEFLTYFQNEAQLEKSRLLSDRFSAERPKGSFSTLEIQRTEQGDSAMYLCASSWPGGAVVNTEAFFGQGTRLTVV.

The chain is built from TRBV6-5 and TRBJ2-7, with TRBD2 matching 11 bases. J was trimmed by 6 bases and V by 4 bases; bases with no gene match: 8. This CDR3 contains 15 residues. Germline V gene sequence: CDR1 MNHEY, CDR2 SVGAGI. The CDR3 bases are TGTGCCAGCAGTTCAACTAGCGGGAGATTAGGCGAGCAGTACTTC. It specifies CASSSTSGRLGEQYF.

This clone was observed a single time. The chain couples TRBV28 to TRBJ1-5, with D perhaps TRBD1 (5 bases). CDR1 is MDHEN, CDR2 SYDVKM, per germline. The CDR3 contains 15 residues. The V gene lost 4 bases and the J gene lost 1 base, with 11 bases spanning the gap. CDR3 DNA: TGTGCCAGCAGTTCGCCGGGGGGGAGCAATCAGCCCCAGCATTTT. Translated: CASSSPGGSNQPQHF.